This TCR beta chain stems from a study of Ad26.COV2.S vaccination and SARS-CoV-2 variants. The wider study: Ad26.COV2.S given intramuscularly, once or twice 56 days apart. Whole-study findings and limits: Post-vaccination spike-specific CD8+ and CD4+ T cell responses reportedly had substantial breadth.

Remarks on this clone: What it binds is not known.

CDR1 is SGHTS, CDR2 YDEGEE, per germline. Trimming removed 2 bases from V and 6 bases from J, with 12 bases in between. The CDR3 length is 14 residues. Repertoires were generated with immunoSEQ multiplex PCR, while TCRdb's copy carries only in-frame clones and drops some. The sample records some 320,000 clones, 85% being singletons. Treatment reported: some 20 received Ad26.COV2.S at low or high dose, single or two shots; roughly five received placebo; per-sample allocation not given. After the first vaccine or placebo injection, samples were drawn on day 63. This chain joins TRBV5-8 and TRBJ2-1, with no clear D. Sample: peripheral blood, taken in a trial of Ad26.COV2.S vaccine versus placebo. The sequence derives from a person between 18 and 59 years old who received the Ad26.COV2.S COVID-19 vaccine or a placebo. Here the CDR3 reads CASSFLTSINEQFF. CDR3 bases: TGTGCCAGCAGCTTTCTCACAAGCATCAATGAGCAGTTCTTC.